Listed below are T cell receptor beta chains from one sample, sequenced in a study of lymphopenia after photon versus proton radiotherapy. This table comes from immunoSEQ multiplex PCR, and its TCRdb copy is limited to in-frame clones, with some not included. This table holds around 20,000 clones, roughly 85% found once. Sequencing used peripheral blood, obtained from a patient treated with photon-based radiotherapy. These receptors originate from a man aged 55 to 70 with pancreatic cancer. The CDR3 runs from the conserved cysteine through the conserved F or W. A D gene is named only where the DNA matches it firmly.

v_call,d_call,cdr3_aa
TRBV7-9,TRBD1,CASSGTGGGETQYF
TRBV4-3,.,CASSQDITLDYGYTF
TRBV29-1,.,CSVDGAKSQETQYF
TRBV7-3,TRBD2,CASSLTAGDKQETQYF
TRBV4-1,.,CASSQDLANTEAFF
TRBV6-1,.,CASTLGGWWNQPQHF
TRBV7-6,.,CASSTQRGGANTGELFF
TRBV7-2,.,CASSPPRATKTQYF
TRBV28,.,CASTGRGQPQHF
TRBV4-1,.,CASTLTPFGELFF
TRBV6-5,.,CASVSFPGYGYTF
TRBV7-3,.,CASSLKGWAVSGNTIYF
TRBV7-9,.,CASSLAEGRPYEQYF
TRBV20-1,.,CSAIGSYTQYF
TRBV6-6,.,CASSYSRQTQPQHF
TRBV12-2,.,CASRPALTGTLNTEAFF
TRBV12-5,TRBD2,CASGLVRVASGCSYEQYF